Below, 7 T cell receptor beta chains from the same sample are listed, as sequenced in a study of T cell responses to AZD1222 COVID-19 vaccine (dated by TCRdb to the early 2020s). The sample's time point label is to be understood as: about 28 days (+/-7) after the second vaccine dose. Libraries were made using the immunoSEQ multiplex PCR assay. TCRdb retrieved this table from immuneACCESS and kept in-frame rearrangements only. Not all clones are present; in checked studies, unresolved V genes account for under half, and no reason is known for the remainder. This sample gives approximately 43,000 clones in total; about nine tenths of them show up just once. About 25% of the sample lies in the top ten. Specimen: peripheral blood, collected 28 days after the second AZD1222 dose. The receptors originated from an adult who received the AZD1222 COVID-19 vaccine.

This chain connects TRBV27 to TRBJ1-4, with D hard to call. Germline-derived CDR1 and CDR2 are MNHEY and SMNVEV (reference sequence). CDR3 length: 15 residues. Trimming removed 7 bases at V and 0 bases at J, with 12 bases between. The CDR3 nucleotides read TGTGCCAGCAAGGCGTCCGTTGCAACTAATGAAAAACTGTTTTTT. This gives the protein CASKASVATNEKLFF.

The V call is TRBV15, the J call TRBJ2-7; D uncertain. Per germline, CDR1 LNHNV and CDR2 YYDKDF (reference sequence). Deletions cut 0 bases from V and 9 bases from J, with 9 bases between. The CDR3 covers 12 residues. The CDR3 coding sequence is TGTGCCACCAGCAGAGATTGGTCGGGGCAGTACTTC. It encodes CATSRDWSGQYF. The full variable domain, rest sourced from reference TRBV15 and TRBJ2-7, is DAMVIQNPRYQVTQFGKPVTLSCSQTLNHNVMYWYQQKSSQAPKLLFHYYDKDFNNEADTPDNFQSRRPNTSFCFLDIRSPGLGDTAMYLCATSRDWSGQYFGPGTRLTVT.

This clone came up a few times. This chain joins TRBV15 and TRBJ2-7, with 7 bases identical to TRBD2. Germline CDR1 is LNHNV and CDR2 is YYDKDF (reference sequence). The CDR3 is 16 residues long. Trimming took 1 base from V and 4 from J; bases not matched to a gene: 10. CDR3 sequence: CATSRVLGAGRYEQYF. CDR3 DNA: TGTGCCACCAGCAGAGTACTGGGAGCGGGACGATACGAGCAGTACTTC.

This clone appeared a single time. The same CDR3 can be traced to other DNA sequences in this sample. The rearrangement joins TRBV12-3 or TRBV12-4 to TRBJ2-3; D remains unclear. The CDR3 totals 12 residues. V gave up 3 bases and J gave up 0 bases, with 1 base separating them. The CDR3 reads CASSFSTDTQYF. CDR3 coding DNA: TGTGCCAGCAGTTTCAGCACAGATACGCAGTATTTT.

The rearrangement uses TRBV7-7 and TRBJ2-1; 7 bases fit TRBD2. CDR1 and CDR2 (germline): SSHAT, FNYEAQ (reference sequence). The V gene end was trimmed by 5 bases and the J gene end by 3 bases; junction bases not matched to a gene: 4. This CDR3 has 14 amino acids. Written as DNA, the CDR3 is TGTGCCAGCAGCGCAGGACTAGTCTACAATGAGCAGTTCTTC. The encoded protein is CASSAGLVYNEQFF.

The rearrangement joins TRBV6-5 to TRBJ1-1, with no clear D. This CDR3 is 15 amino acids long. V shed 0 bases and J shed 0 bases, with 8 bases lying between them. Germline loops: CDR1 MNHEY, CDR2 SVGAGI. Here the CDR3 reads CASSYSEDVNTEAFF. The CDR3, as DNA: TGTGCCAGCAGTTACTCTGAGGATGTGAACACTGAAGCTTTCTTT.

V gene TRBV5-1 combines with J gene TRBJ2-5; 8 bases line up with TRBD1. CDR1 is SGHRS and CDR2 is YFSETQ in the germline V gene. CDR3 size: 15 residues. Unmatched junction bases numbered 10, after V lost 4 bases and J lost 5 bases. In DNA, the CDR3 is TGCGCCAGCAGCGACAGGACAGGGAAGACGGAGACCCAGTACTTC. It specifies CASSDRTGKTETQYF. Filled out from reference TRBV5-1 and TRBJ2-5, the complete variable domain reads KAGVTQTPRYLIKTRGQQVTLSCSPISGHRSVSWYQQTPGQGLQFLFEYFSETQRNKGNFPGRFSGRQFSNSRSEMNVSTLELGDSALYLCASSDRTGKTETQYFGPGTRLLVL.